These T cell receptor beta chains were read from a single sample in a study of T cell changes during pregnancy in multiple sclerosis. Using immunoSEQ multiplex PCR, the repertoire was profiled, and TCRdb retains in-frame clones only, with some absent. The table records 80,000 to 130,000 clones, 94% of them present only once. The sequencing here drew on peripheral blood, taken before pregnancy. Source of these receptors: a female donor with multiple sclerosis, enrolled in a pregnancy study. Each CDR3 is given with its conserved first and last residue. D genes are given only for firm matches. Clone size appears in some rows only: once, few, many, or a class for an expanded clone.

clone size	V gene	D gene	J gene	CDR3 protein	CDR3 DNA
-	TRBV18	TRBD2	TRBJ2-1	CASSPERLAGAHEQFF	TGTGCCAGCTCACCAGAACGACTAGCGGGAGCTCATGAGCAGTTCTTC
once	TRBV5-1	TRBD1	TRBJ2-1	CASSLERGLNEQFF	TGCGCCAGCAGCTTGGAGAGGGGGCTGAATGAGCAGTTCTTC
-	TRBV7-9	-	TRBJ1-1	CASRQFLNTEAFF	TGTGCCAGCAGACAGTTCCTAAACACTGAAGCTTTCTTT
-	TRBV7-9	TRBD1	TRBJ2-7	CASSLGTGPYEQYF	TGTGCCAGCAGCTTAGGGACAGGACCCTACGAGCAGTACTTC
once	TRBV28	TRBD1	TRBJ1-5	CASSRRDRTRAQHF	TGTGCCAGCAGCCGACGGGACAGGACTAGGGCCCAGCATTTT
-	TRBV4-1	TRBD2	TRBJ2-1	CASSQGLAGGSQFF	TGCGCCAGCAGCCAGGGACTAGCGGGAGGGTCTCAGTTCTTC
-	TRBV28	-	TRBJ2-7	CASSLRKGLISYEQYF	TGTGCCAGCAGTTTACGGAAGGGGCTAATCTCCTACGAGCAGTACTTC
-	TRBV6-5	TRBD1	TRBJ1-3	CASRSDRGGNTIYF	TGTGCCAGCAGATCCGACAGGGGGGGAAACACCATATATTTT
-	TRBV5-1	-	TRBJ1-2	CASRLDSQGNYGYTF	TGCGCCAGCAGACTTGACAGCCAAGGGAACTATGGCTACACCTTC
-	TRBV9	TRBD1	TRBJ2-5	CASSGTGTARSQTGTQYF	TGTGCCAGCAGCGGGACAGGGACCGCCCGCAGTCAGACGGGGACCCAGTACTTC
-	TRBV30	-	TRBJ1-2	CAWNQLDRGDYGYTF	TGTGCCTGGAACCAACTCGACAGAGGAGACTATGGCTACACCTTC
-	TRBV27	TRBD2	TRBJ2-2	CASSFLFGLAATGELFF	TGTGCCAGCAGTTTCTTATTTGGACTAGCGGCCACCGGGGAGCTGTTTTTT
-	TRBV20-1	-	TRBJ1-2	CSAPARYGYTF	TGCAGTGCTCCGGCCAGGTATGGCTACACCTTC
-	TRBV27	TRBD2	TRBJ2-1	CASSFRLAGGAYNEQFF	TGTGCCAGCAGTTTCAGACTAGCAGGAGGTGCCTACAATGAGCAGTTCTTC
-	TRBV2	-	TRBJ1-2	CASSEAPDPGRGYTF	TGTGCCAGCAGTGAAGCCCCGGACCCGGGGAGGGGCTACACCTTC
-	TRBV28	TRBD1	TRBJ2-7	CASSSAGTGDYEQYF	TGTGCCAGCAGTTCCGCGGGGACAGGGGACTACGAGCAGTACTTC
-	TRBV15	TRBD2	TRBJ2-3	CATSRTLAGGMGTQYF	TGTGCCACCAGCAGGACACTAGCGGGAGGAATGGGTACGCAGTATTTT
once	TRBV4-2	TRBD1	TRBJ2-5	CASSLTTGAKETQYF	TGTGCCAGCAGCCTCACAACAGGGGCGAAAGAGACCCAGTACTTC
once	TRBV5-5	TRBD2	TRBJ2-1	CASSFPRTSGAGEQFF	TGTGCCAGCAGCTTCCCTAGGACTAGCGGGGCGGGTGAGCAGTTCTTC
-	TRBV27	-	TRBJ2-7	CASSLFQGGHEQYF	TGTGCCAGCAGTTTATTTCAGGGGGGACACGAGCAGTACTTC
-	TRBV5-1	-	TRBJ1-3	CASSLEPHRNGNTIYF	TGCGCCAGCAGCTTGGAACCTCACAGAAATGGAAACACCATATATTTT
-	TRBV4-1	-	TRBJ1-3	CASSQDEYSGNTIYF	TGCGCCAGCAGCCAAGATGAGTACTCTGGAAACACCATATATTTT
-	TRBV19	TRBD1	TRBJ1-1	CASSITDRGFMNTEAFF	TGTGCCAGTAGTATAACGGACAGGGGATTCATGAACACTGAAGCTTTCTTT
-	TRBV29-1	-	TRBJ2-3	CSVDRFADTQYF	TGCAGCGTTGACAGGTTCGCAGATACGCAGTATTTT
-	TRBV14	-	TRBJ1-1	CASSQALRRKRADTEAFF	TGTGCCAGCAGCCAAGCACTACGGAGGAAGAGGGCGGACACTGAAGCTTTCTTT
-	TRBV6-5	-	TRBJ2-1	CASNTQGRGEQFF	TGTGCCAGCAATACACAGGGGCGGGGTGAGCAGTTCTTC
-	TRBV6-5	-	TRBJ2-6	CASRDHSSGANVLTF	TGTGCCAGCAGAGATCACAGCTCTGGGGCCAACGTCCTGACTTTC
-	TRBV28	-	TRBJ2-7	CASTPGSAGGHYEQYF	TGTGCCAGCACCCCCGGTTCGGCAGGGGGGCATTACGAGCAGTACTTC
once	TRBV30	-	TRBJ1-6	CACRGEGPTYNSPLHF	TGTGCCTGCCGGGGGGAGGGGCCTACCTACAATTCACCCCTCCACTTT
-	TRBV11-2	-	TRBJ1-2	CASSRDYGYTF	TGTGCCAGCAGCCGGGACTATGGCTACACCTTC
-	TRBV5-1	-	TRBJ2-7	CASSSTTGYEQYF	TGCGCCAGCAGTTCCACCACAGGATACGAGCAGTACTTC
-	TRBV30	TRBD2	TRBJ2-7	CAWRRSGALYEQYF	TGTGCCTGGAGGCGTAGCGGGGCACTCTACGAGCAGTACTTC
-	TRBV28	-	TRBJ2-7	CASSFGVGQRSEQYF	TGTGCCAGCAGTTTCGGGGTAGGCCAACGAAGCGAGCAGTACTTC
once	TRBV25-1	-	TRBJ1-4	CASSELRSEGGSEKLFF	TGTGCCAGCAGTGAACTACGATCGGAGGGAGGGAGTGAAAAACTGTTTTTT
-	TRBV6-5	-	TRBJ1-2	CASSYGGAIDGYTF	TGTGCCAGCAGTTACGGGGGCGCGATCGATGGCTACACCTTC
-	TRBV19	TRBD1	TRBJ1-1	CASTGGWSEAFF	TGTGCCAGTACAGGGGGATGGAGTGAAGCTTTCTTT
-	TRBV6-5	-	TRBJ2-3	CASSYSVAGTDTQYF	TGTGCCAGCAGTTACTCGGTGGCCGGGACAGATACGCAGTATTTT
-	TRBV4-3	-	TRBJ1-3	CASSVDSSSGNTIYF	TGCGCCAGCAGCGTAGACTCCAGCTCTGGAAACACCATATATTTT
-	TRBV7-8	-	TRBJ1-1	CASSLEVRGGFGTEAFF	TGTGCCAGCAGCTTAGAGGTGCGGGGAGGTTTTGGCACTGAAGCTTTCTTT
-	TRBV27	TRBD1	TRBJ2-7	CASSNSGGFDEQYF	TGTGCCAGCAGCAATTCAGGGGGTTTCGACGAGCAGTACTTC
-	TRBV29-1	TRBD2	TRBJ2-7	CSVARREGYEQYF	TGCAGCGTTGCTCGGCGGGAGGGCTACGAGCAGTACTTC
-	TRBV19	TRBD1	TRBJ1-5	CASSIDRGQGVVPQHF	TGTGCCAGTAGTATAGATAGAGGGCAGGGGGTTGTGCCCCAGCATTTT
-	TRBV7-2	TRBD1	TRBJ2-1	CASSRDRVANEQFF	TGTGCCAGCAGTCGGGACAGGGTTGCCAATGAGCAGTTCTTC
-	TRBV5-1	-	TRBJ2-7	CASSFVVAGYEQYF	TGCGCCAGCAGCTTTGTCGTTGCGGGCTACGAGCAGTACTTC
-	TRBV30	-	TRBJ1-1	CAWSAEGNTEAFF	TGTGCCTGGAGTGCGGAGGGGAACACTGAAGCTTTCTTT
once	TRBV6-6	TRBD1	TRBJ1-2	CASSPSGGGDGYTF	TGTGCCAGCAGTCCTTCAGGGGGCGGGGATGGCTACACCTTC
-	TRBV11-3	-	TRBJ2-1	CASSLAPRSEQFF	TGTGCCAGCAGCTTAGCCCCGCGGAGTGAGCAGTTCTTC
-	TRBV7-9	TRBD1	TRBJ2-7	CASSLVGTGKGEQYF	TGTGCCAGCAGCTTAGTAGGGACAGGGAAAGGCGAGCAGTACTTC
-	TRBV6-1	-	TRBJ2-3	CASIMRFDTDTQYF	TGTGCCAGCATCATGCGATTCGATACAGATACGCAGTATTTT
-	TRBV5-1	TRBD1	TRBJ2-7	CASSFTGDRGHEQYF	TGCGCCAGCAGCTTCACCGGGGACAGGGGGCACGAGCAGTACTTC